The 20 T cell receptor beta chains listed next were all sequenced from one sample in a study of blood T cell repertoires in COVID-19 (TCRdb year 2020). The method behind the library was the immunoSEQ multiplex PCR assay. Held by TCRdb, this immuneACCESS table contains in-frame sequences only and omits some clones. Under half of the omission traces to an unresolved V gene where checked; the cause of the rest is unknown. For this sample there are about 400,000 clones; roughly 84% appear just once. The ten biggest clones cover 2.5% to 3% of the sample. Sequencing used PBMCs or T cells enriched from blood (not recorded which). The receptors here all came from a woman aged 25 to 45 who had recovered from COVID-19.

This sequence joins TRBV27 and TRBJ2-7, with TRBD2 identical over 9 bases. V lost 6 bases, J lost 5 bases, and 11 bases stayed unmatched. The germline V gene has CDR1 MNHEY and CDR2 SMNVEV (reference sequence). This CDR3 has 15 amino acids. For the CDR3, the DNA is TGTGCCAGCAGCCCTGCCGGGACTAGCCTCCACGAGCAGTACTTC. Protein sequence: CASSPAGTSLHEQYF.

The gene calls are TRBV18 and TRBJ2-7, with D unclear. CDR3 length: 12 amino acids. Trimming took 6 bases from V and 0 from J, leaving 6 bases between them. Germline CDR1 reads KGHSH; CDR2 reads LQKENI. DNA for the CDR3: TGTGCCAGCTCGCCGAGCTCCTACGAGCAGTACTTC. Amino acids: CASSPSSYEQYF. The full variable domain, with the rest looked up from reference TRBV18 and TRBJ2-7, is NAGVMQNPRHLVRRRGQEARLRCSPMKGHSHVYWYRQLPEEGLKFMVYLQKENIIDESGMPKERFSAEFPKEGPSILRIQQVVRGDSAAYFCASSPSSYEQYFGPGTRLTVT.

The chain links TRBV7-2 to TRBJ1-6; D may be TRBD1 (5 bases). Trimming took off 5 bases at V and 2 bases at J, with 10 bases between the two ends. The CDR3 covers 15 residues. Germline-derived CDR1 and CDR2 are SGHTA and FQGNSA. The CDR3 bases are TGTGCCAGCAGCCAGACAGTCACCTATAATTCACCCCTCCACTTT. Its protein is CASSQTVTYNSPLHF.

The V gene is TRBV5-1, the J gene TRBJ2-2, with D perhaps TRBD2 (6 bases). This CDR3 has 14 residues. The V and J ends lost 4 bases and 3 bases respectively, with 10 bases between them. Looked up from germline, CDR1 is SGHRS and CDR2 is YFSETQ. The CDR3, as DNA: TGCGCCAGCAGCCTCGGGACTCACACCGGGGAGCTGTTTTTT. Translated, it gives CASSLGTHTGELFF.

V is TRBV5-1 and J is TRBJ2-3, with TRBD1 as a possible D gene (6 bases). The V gene's germline CDR1 is SGHRS and CDR2 YFSETQ. The CDR3 is 16 amino acids. V lost 4 bases, J lost 2 bases, and 17 bases lay in between. The CDR3 coding sequence is TGCGCCAGCAGCCCGACCGGACAGCCTCACACAGATACGCAGTATTTT. Protein product: CASSPTGQPHTDTQYF.

The chain recombines TRBV9 with TRBJ2-3, with a tentative D call TRBD1 (5 bases). Germline V gene sequence: CDR1 SGDLS, CDR2 YYNGEE. The ends were cut back, 0 bases at V and 2 bases at J, with 16 bases in the middle. CDR3 length: 17 residues. DNA of the CDR3: TGTGCCAGCAGCGTAGAGGGGTCCGGCAGATCCACAGATACGCAGTATTTT. This codes for CASSVEGSGRSTDTQYF.

The V call is TRBV5-1, the J call TRBJ1-2; tentatively, D is TRBD1 (6 bases). CDR3 length: 14 amino acids. Germline values: CDR1 SGHRS, CDR2 YFSETQ. Between the trimmed V and J ends, which lost 1 base and 4 bases, there was a span of 11 bases. The CDR3 protein is CASSLTGGAYGYTF. The CDR3 region has the DNA TGCGCCAGCAGCTTGACGGGGGGCGCCTATGGCTACACCTTC.

The V and J genes are TRBV4-1 and TRBJ1-5, with TRBD1 matching over 7 bases. Unmatched junction bases numbered 9, after V lost 3 bases and J lost 4 bases. The CDR3 spans 16 residues. Germline V CDR1 and CDR2: MGHRA, YSYEKL. CDR3 amino acids: CASSQKMGQPNQPQHF. CDR3 nucleotide sequence: TGCGCCAGCAGCCAGAAGATGGGACAGCCTAATCAGCCCCAGCATTTT.

The chain combines TRBV25-1 with TRBJ2-7, with D perhaps matching TRBD1 (5 bases). The germline V gene has CDR1 MGHDK and CDR2 SYGVNS. The CDR3 contains 14 residues. With 2 bases removed from V and 4 bases from J, the gap between germline ends came to 12 bases. CDR3 in amino acids: CASSERGRVYEQYF. CDR3 nucleotide sequence: TGTGCCAGCAGTGAACGCGGCAGGGTTTACGAGCAGTACTTC.

This sequence joins TRBV6-1 and TRBJ2-3; 10 bases fit TRBD2. The CDR3 is made up of 15 amino acids. With 6 bases clipped from V and 7 bases from J, the junction kept 10 bases outside the gene matches. From germline, CDR1 is MNHNS and CDR2 SASEGT. DNA of the CDR3: TGTGCCAGCAGATCTAGCGGGAGCGAGGGAAATACGCAGTATTTT. Translating it yields CASRSSGSEGNTQYF.

The chain employs TRBV7-9 and TRBJ2-3, with 9 bases fitting TRBD2. J was trimmed by 4 bases and V by 5 bases; bases with no gene match: 10. The CDR3 is 16 amino acids. Germline V gene lookup returns CDR1 SEHNR and CDR2 FQNEAQ (reference sequence). The CDR3, as DNA: TGTGCCAGCAGCCCCCTCCGAGCGGGAGGTTCAGATACGCAGTATTTT. It specifies CASSPLRAGGSDTQYF. The whole variable domain, remainder taken from reference TRBV7-9 and TRBJ2-3, is DTGVSQNPRHKITKRGQNVTFRCDPISEHNRLYWYRQTLGQGPEFLTYFQNEAQLEKSRLLSDRFSAERPKGSFSTLEIQRTEQGDSAMYLCASSPLRAGGSDTQYFGPGTRLTVL.

A few counts support this clone. The chain uses TRBV12-3 or TRBV12-4 and TRBJ1-1; perhaps TRBD1 as D (5 bases). CDR3 length: 13 amino acids. Trimming pared 5 bases from V and 11 bases from J, leaving 18 bases between. The CDR3 loop reads CASSLSGGERAFF. In DNA, the CDR3 is TGTGCCAGCAGTCTATCTGGGGGGGAGAGGGCTTTCTTT.

The V call is TRBV11-2, the J call TRBJ1-2; possibly TRBD1 for D (6 bases). The V end was cut by 1 base, the J end by 8 bases, with 11 bases between. CDR3 length: 13 amino acids. Germline V gene data show CDR1 as SGHAT and CDR2 as FQNNGV. The CDR3 bases are TGTGCCAGCAGCTTAGGTGGGGGCGCGGGCTACACCTTC. This sequence encodes CASSLGGGAGYTF.

V and J are TRBV2 and TRBJ2-3, with a weak D call TRBD2 (5 bases). The germline CDR1 and CDR2 sequences are SNHLY and FYNNEI. The germline V and J ends were trimmed by 6 bases and 2 bases, with 12 bases remaining between them. The CDR3 covers 14 residues. The CDR3 region has the DNA TGTGCCAGCAGGGAGGCCTCCATCACAGATACGCAGTATTTT. It codes for CASREASITDTQYF.

The V call is TRBV2, the J call TRBJ2-1; a possible D gene is TRBD2 (6 bases). The V gene lost 3 bases and the J gene lost 6 bases, with 9 bases spanning the gap. The germline V gene encodes CDR1 SNHLY and CDR2 FYNNEI. CDR3 length equals 13 residues. The CDR3 sequence: CASSDGGANEQFF. Written as DNA, the CDR3 is TGTGCCAGCAGTGACGGGGGTGCCAATGAGCAGTTCTTC. Filled out from reference TRBV2 and TRBJ2-1, the complete variable domain reads EPEVTQTPSHQVTQMGQEVILRCVPISNHLYFYWYRQILGQKVEFLVSFYNNEISEKSEIFDDQFSVERPDGSNFTLKIRSTKLEDSAMYFCASSDGGANEQFFGPGTRLTVL.

The chain is built from TRBV13 and TRBJ2-1; TRBD2 is a possible D gene (6 bases). Per the germline V gene, CDR1 is PRHDT and CDR2 is FYEKMQ (reference sequence). Trimming took 5 bases from V and 9 from J, leaving 20 bases between them. This CDR3 has 15 residues. This CDR3 reads CASSDPLREISEQFF. CDR3 in DNA: TGTGCCAGCAGCGATCCCTTACGGGAGATCAGTGAGCAGTTCTTC.

J is TRBJ1-2 and V is TRBV27; D is unresolved. Germline V gene sequence: CDR1 MNHEY, CDR2 SMNVEV (reference sequence). There are 16 residues in the CDR3. The germline V and J ends were trimmed by 2 bases and 5 bases, with 18 bases remaining between them. CDR3 residues: CASSLRAGGSLYGYTF. The CDR3 nucleotides read TGTGCCAGCAGTTTAAGGGCGGGAGGGAGCCTGTATGGCTACACCTTC.

This chain links TRBV28 with TRBJ2-7, with a tentative D call TRBD1 (5 bases). The germline V and J ends were trimmed by 1 base and 4 bases, with 14 bases remaining between them. Germline CDR1 is MDHEN and CDR2 is SYDVKM. The CDR3 loop spans 15 amino acids. The CDR3 here is CASSLLSGLKYEQYF. The CDR3 DNA follows: TGTGCCAGCAGTTTATTATCAGGGTTAAAGTACGAGCAGTACTTC.

This clone was recorded a few times. V usage is TRBV29-1 and J usage is TRBJ2-1; 7 bases are a match to TRBD2. The CDR3 covers 12 residues. The V and J ends lost 7 bases and 3 bases, in that order; junction bases with no gene match: 3. Per the germline V gene, CDR1 is SQVTM and CDR2 is ANQGSEA. CDR3 bases: TGCAGCGGGGGGGACTACTACAATGAGCAGTTCTTC. Translated: CSGGDYYNEQFF.

V and J are TRBV9 and TRBJ1-1; D is possibly TRBD1 (5 bases). Trimming removed 0 bases from V and 4 bases from J, with 10 bases in between. Germline V CDR1 and CDR2: SGDLS, YYNGEE. The length of the CDR3 is 14 residues. Here the CDR3 reads CASSVEGAVTEAFF. The CDR3 DNA reads TGTGCCAGCAGCGTAGAAGGGGCCGTCACTGAAGCTTTCTTT.